The 32 T cell receptor beta chains reported below all come from one sample, sequenced in a study of blood T cell repertoires in COVID-19. The table came from immunoSEQ multiplex PCR; TCRdb's copy has only in-frame clones and leaves some out. The table records about 240,000 clones, almost 85% of them present only once. The sequenced sample was peripheral blood. The source is a man aged 45-65 years with COVID-19, enrolled during active disease.

The chain combines TRBV10-3 with TRBJ2-7; TRBD2 is a possible D gene (6 bases). The CDR3 contains 14 residues. V was trimmed by 10 bases and J by 0 bases, leaving 16 bases between them. Germline V lookup: CDR1 ENHRY, CDR2 SYGVKD. CDR3 nucleotide sequence: TGTGCCACCTTAAGTATGCGGGGCTCCTACGAGCAGTACTTC. Protein: CATLSMRGSYEQYF.

The chain joins TRBV19 to TRBJ1-5, with 7 nucleotides matching TRBD1. Germline V gives CDR1 LNHDA, CDR2 SQIVND (reference sequence). The CDR3 totals 19 residues. Losses at the gene ends were 5 bases for V and 0 bases for J; bases not matched to a gene: 16. CDR3 bases: TGTGCCAGTAGTGTCCGGGGACAGCAGCGTAGTAGTAGCAATCAGCCCCAGCATTTT. Amino acid sequence: CASSVRGQQRSSSNQPQHF.

This clone was seen a single time. The rearrangement joins TRBV6-5 to TRBJ1-1; D possibly corresponds to TRBD1 (5 bases). Germline lookup yields CDR1 MNHEY and CDR2 SVGAGI. The CDR3 spans 13 residues. V gave up 4 bases and J gave up 12 bases, with 18 bases separating them. As DNA, the CDR3 is TGTGCCAGCAGTTTGGGGCGGGACCAGAGGACTTTCTTT. Its protein is CASSLGRDQRTFF.

This CDR3 is CASTPRTGFYGYTF. For the CDR3, the DNA is TGTGCCAGCACCCCCCGGACAGGCTTCTATGGCTACACCTTC. V is TRBV25-1 and J is TRBJ1-2; 7 bases fit TRBD1. This CDR3 is 14 amino acids long. Germline V gene lookup returns CDR1 MGHDK and CDR2 SYGVNS. V gave up 7 bases and J gave up 4 bases; unmatched junction bases: 9.

The V call is TRBV28, the J call TRBJ1-6; no clear D. The CDR3 is made up of 16 amino acids. The germline gives CDR1 MDHEN, CDR2 SYDVKM. The V end was cut by 2 bases, the J end by 5 bases, with 13 bases between. The CDR3 bases are TGTGCCAGCAGTTTAAGACTTTTTGGCAATAATTCACCCCTCCACTTT. It translates to CASSLRLFGNNSPLHF.

The gene calls are TRBV11-1 and TRBJ1-2, with D possibly TRBD1 on 5 matching bases. The CDR3 extends over 12 amino acids. Looked up from germline, CDR1 is SGHAT and CDR2 is FQDESV (reference sequence). The V and J ends lost 3 bases and 8 bases respectively, with 10 bases between them. The chain's CDR3 is CASSFGGTGYTF. Here the CDR3 DNA reads TGTGCCAGCAGCTTTGGGGGGACGGGCTACACCTTC.

The gene calls are TRBV7-9 and TRBJ2-7; the match to TRBD1 covers 7 bases. V shed 5 bases and J 5 bases; nucleotides not matched to a gene: 9. CDR1 and CDR2 from the germline V gene are SEHNR and FQNEAQ (reference sequence). CDR3 length: 14 residues. The CDR3 region has the DNA TGTGCCAGCAGCGGCAGACAGGGTTTCGACGAGCAGTACTTC. Protein: CASSGRQGFDEQYF.

CDR3 region: CASSQEPGQSNSPLHF. The DNA for the CDR3 is TGCGCCAGCAGCCAAGAACCGGGACAGAGCAATTCACCCCTCCACTTT. J is TRBJ1-6 and V is TRBV4-1; 7 nucleotides line up with TRBD1. The germline V gene encodes CDR1 MGHRA and CDR2 YSYEKL. V shed 0 bases and J 7 bases; nucleotides not matched to a gene: 6. This CDR3 comprises 16 residues.

The V and J genes are TRBV27 and TRBJ1-5; D is uncertain. The CDR3 is 15 residues long. V lost 2 bases to trimming and J lost 1 base, with 9 bases between them. The germline gives CDR1 MNHEY, CDR2 SMNVEV (reference sequence). The CDR3 nucleotides are TGTGCCAGCAGTTTAGGAGGGCAGAGCAATCAGCCCCAGCATTTT. As protein: CASSLGGQSNQPQHF.

This clone was seen only a few times. V usage is TRBV7-9 and J usage is TRBJ1-5; D is perhaps TRBD1 (6 bases). The V gene's germline CDR1 is SEHNR and CDR2 FQNEAQ (reference sequence). The V end was cut by 5 bases, the J end by 9 bases, with 11 bases between. This CDR3 spans 12 amino acids. The CDR3 loop is CASSTGRGPQHF. CDR3 in DNA: TGTGCCAGCAGCACAGGGAGGGGGCCCCAGCATTTT.

The rearrangement links TRBV3-1 (or the pseudogene TRBV3-2) to TRBJ1-1, with a tentative D call TRBD1 (5 bases). This CDR3 is built from 13 residues. The V gene's germline CDR1 is LGHDT and CDR2 YNNKEL (reference sequence). With 1 base removed from V and 6 bases from J, the gap between germline ends came to 9 bases. The DNA for the CDR3 is TGTGCCAGCAGCCAAGGATTACAGGCTGAAGCTTTCTTT. Its translation is CASSQGLQAEAFF.

The V and J genes are TRBV7-9 and TRBJ1-2, with 11 positions matching TRBD1. J lost 2 bases, V lost 5 bases, and 4 bases had no gene match. CDR3 length: 15 amino acids. Germline V gene data show CDR1 as SEHNR and CDR2 as FQNEAQ (reference sequence). CDR3 loop: CASSMGQGVNYGYTF. CDR3 coding DNA: TGTGCCAGCAGCATGGGACAGGGGGTGAACTATGGCTACACCTTC.

The V gene is TRBV4-2, the J gene TRBJ2-6, with TRBD1 identical over 8 bases. Germline V gives CDR1 LGHNA, CDR2 YNFKEQ. V dropped 1 base and J dropped 3; count of bases not matched to a gene: 11. The CDR3 spans 19 residues. CDR3 protein: CASSQGYRTGNGGANVLTF. The CDR3 DNA sequence: TGTGCCAGCAGCCAAGGTTATAGGACAGGGAATGGTGGGGCCAACGTCCTGACTTTC.

The gene calls are TRBV7-2 and TRBJ2-7, with D possibly TRBD1 on 5 matching bases. The CDR3 has 16 residues. V lost 0 bases, J lost 7 bases, and 19 bases lay in between. The V gene's germline CDR1 is SGHTA and CDR2 FQGNSA. CDR3 sequence reads: CASSLALNRQPGEQYF. For the CDR3, the DNA is TGTGCCAGCAGCTTAGCGCTTAACAGGCAACCTGGGGAGCAGTACTTC.

The chain has TRBV6-1 and TRBJ1-1; D possibly corresponds to TRBD1 (6 bases). The CDR3 contains 14 residues. The germline V gene has CDR1 MNHNS and CDR2 SASEGT. Trimming left V 3 bases short and J 3 bases short, with 11 bases between. CDR3 loop: CASSEGYRDTEAFF. The CDR3 coding sequence is TGTGCCAGCAGTGAGGGCTACAGGGACACTGAAGCTTTCTTT.

The chain employs TRBV12-3 or TRBV12-4 and TRBJ1-1, with TRBD1 as a possible D gene (6 bases). V gave up 3 bases and J gave up 6 bases, with 11 bases separating them. This CDR3 has 13 amino acids. CDR3 amino acids: CASSFLQGPEAFF. The DNA of the CDR3 is TGTGCCAGCAGTTTTCTACAGGGCCCTGAAGCTTTCTTT.

This chain connects TRBV7-3 to TRBJ2-7; 8 bases agree with TRBD2. Germline-derived CDR1 and CDR2 are SGHTA and FQGTGA. V shed 4 bases and J 5 bases; nucleotides not matched to a gene: 7. The CDR3 extends over 14 amino acids. The DNA for the CDR3 is TGTGCCAGCAGCTATCGGGGGGGCCTGGACGAGCAGTACTTC. Its translation is CASSYRGGLDEQYF.

This clone was seen a single time. This chain connects TRBV6-5 to TRBJ1-3; the match to TRBD1 covers 10 bases. V shed 6 bases, J shed 4 bases, and the junction held 6 bases outside the gene matches. Germline CDR1 MNHEY, CDR2 SVGAGI. This CDR3 is built from 15 residues. CDR3 coding DNA: TGTGCCAGCAGCGTGGGACAGGGGTTGGGAAACACCATATATTTT. Translating gives CASSVGQGLGNTIYF.

The chain links TRBV9 to TRBJ2-2; 9 bases fit TRBD1. The V gene's germline CDR1 is SGDLS and CDR2 YYNGEE. V was pared by 3 bases and J by 5 bases, with 5 bases of the junction left unmatched. This CDR3 region has 15 residues. The CDR3 reads CASSGDRVGTGELFF. The CDR3 bases are TGTGCCAGCAGCGGGGACAGGGTCGGAACCGGGGAGCTGTTTTTT.

In its sample, this clone was seen once. The rearrangement joins TRBV21-1 to TRBJ1-5. TRBV21-1 is a known pseudogene. This CDR3 region has 16 residues. CDR3 sequence reads: CASSRDRGGSNQPQHF. The CDR3 nucleotides are TGTGCCAGCAGCAGAGACCGCGGGGGTAGCAATCAGCCCCAGCATTTT.

V gene TRBV18 combines with J gene TRBJ2-7; possibly TRBD1 for D (6 bases). In germline, CDR1 is KGHSH, CDR2 LQKENI. Between the trimmed V and J ends, which lost 6 bases and 0 bases, there was a span of 18 bases. The CDR3 has 16 amino acids. The CDR3 is CASSPPRGQSSYEQYF. The DNA for the CDR3 is TGTGCCAGCTCTCCCCCCCGGGGACAAAGCTCCTACGAGCAGTACTTC.

The chain joins TRBV24-1 to TRBJ2-3; 7 bases line up with TRBD1. The germline CDR1 and CDR2 sequences are KGHDR and SFDVKD. There are 16 residues in the CDR3. After removal of 2 bases from V and 1 base from J, the junction contained 5 bases not matched to a gene. This chain's CDR3 is CATSDSKGQGTDTQYF. The DNA of the CDR3 is TGTGCCACCAGTGATTCCAAAGGACAGGGCACAGATACGCAGTATTTT.

The V call is TRBV11-2, the J call TRBJ1-1; D is possibly TRBD1 (5 bases). With 4 bases removed from V and 1 base from J, the gap between germline ends came to 19 bases. Germline V lookup: CDR1 SGHAT, CDR2 FQNNGV. CDR3 length: 17 amino acids. The CDR3 DNA follows: TGTGCCAGCAGCTCCCGCGGGACCAGGGATACGAACACTGAAGCTTTCTTT. This codes for CASSSRGTRDTNTEAFF.

The chain carries TRBV5-5 and TRBJ2-2, with D possibly being TRBD2 (6 bases). CDR3 length: 17 amino acids. The ends were cut back, 1 base at V and 5 bases at J, with 18 bases in the middle. CDR1 and CDR2 (germline): SGHKS, YYEKEE (reference sequence). DNA for the CDR3: TGTGCCAGCAGCTTGTATGTTATGGGGGGTTATACCGGGGAGCTGTTTTTT. This translates into CASSLYVMGGYTGELFF.

V is TRBV6-6 and J is TRBJ1-1; D is ambiguous. The CDR3 extends over 13 amino acids. V was clipped by 7 bases and J by 5 bases, with 14 bases between them. The V gene's germline CDR1 is MNHNY and CDR2 SVGAGI (reference sequence). The CDR3 sequence: CASTLRGSTEAFF. In nucleotides, the CDR3 is TGTGCCAGCACCCTACGGGGAAGTACTGAAGCTTTCTTT.

The J gene is TRBJ1-2, the V gene TRBV6-6; TRBD1 might be the D (6 bases). V lost 5 bases and J 7 bases, leaving 14 bases between the germline ends. This CDR3 has 13 residues. The germline V gene has CDR1 MNHNY and CDR2 SVGAGI (reference sequence). The CDR3 protein is CASSATGLGGYTF. CDR3 bases: TGTGCCAGCAGTGCAACAGGGCTTGGTGGCTACACCTTC.

The gene calls are TRBV4-1 and TRBJ2-7, with 8 positions matching TRBD2. Germline assignment: CDR1 MGHRA and CDR2 YSYEKL. V was pared by 4 bases and J by 2 bases, with 4 bases of the junction left unmatched. The CDR3 runs 14 residues. The CDR3 spells CASSPFGGAYEQYF. The DNA for the CDR3 is TGCGCCAGCAGCCCGTTCGGGGGGGCCTACGAGCAGTACTTC.

J is TRBJ2-1 and V is TRBV7-8; D may be TRBD1 (6 bases). Germline V lookup: CDR1 SGHVS, CDR2 FQNEAQ. Trimming took 5 bases from V and 10 from J, leaving 21 bases between them. The CDR3 spans 15 residues. DNA for the CDR3: TGTGCCAGCAGCCGGACAGAATCGTGGTTATTGGAGCAGTTCTTC. This gives the protein CASSRTESWLLEQFF.

The V and J genes are TRBV7-3 and TRBJ1-5; a possible D gene is TRBD1 (5 bases). CDR3 length equals 17 residues. Trimming left V 1 base short and J 3 bases short, with 16 bases between. CDR1 and CDR2 (germline): SGHTA, FQGTGA. The CDR3 protein is CASSLIVRQFANQPQHF. DNA of the CDR3: TGTGCCAGCAGCTTAATTGTGAGACAGTTCGCCAATCAGCCCCAGCATTTT.

V and J are TRBV1 and TRBJ2-2; the table's D call, TRBD2, was not checked against the DNA. TRBV1 counts as a pseudogene. The CDR3 extends over 16 amino acids. The CDR3 loop is CTSTPLAGGLIGELFF. The CDR3 bases are TGCACCAGCACCCCACTAGCGGGGGGGCTGATCGGGGAGCTGTTTTTT.

The CDR3, as DNA: TGCGCCAGCAGCCAATTTCCTAGCGGGGCGGAAGAGACCCAGTACTTC. Amino acid sequence: CASSQFPSGAEETQYF. The chain is built from TRBV4-1 and TRBJ2-5; 9 positions agree with TRBD2. This CDR3 region has 16 residues. J lost 3 bases, V lost 2 bases, and 7 bases had no gene match. CDR1 and CDR2 from the germline V gene are MGHRA and YSYEKL.

This chain's CDR3 is CASSQPGGKETQYF. DNA for the CDR3: TGTGCCAGCAGCCAACCGGGGGGTAAGGAGACCCAGTACTTC. The chain is built from TRBV3-1 (or the pseudogene TRBV3-2) and TRBJ2-5; 7 bases agree with TRBD2. Germline V gives CDR1 LGHDT, CDR2 YNNKEL (reference sequence). V was pared by 2 bases and J by 5 bases, with 5 bases of the junction left unmatched. CDR3 size: 14 residues.